The 25 T cell receptor beta chains below all came from one sample that was sequenced in a study of vaccination and CD4 T cells after COVID-19. As for treatment: approximately 9-day PBMC culture with coronavirus spike peptide pools or control peptides (ViraFEST assay). These receptors' targets are unknown. An Oncomine TCR Beta short-read assay was used to sequence the DNA from cultured CD4+ T cells. One entry per CDR3 protein results from TCRdb running MiXCR on the PCR reads. Of about 5,100 distinct CDR3 sequences detected, around 64% appear once; the ten largest clones hold approximately 19%. Material: CD4+ T cells from blood, cultured in vitro. Receptors originate from a human donor who had recovered from COVID-19.

The chain is built from TRBV20-1 and TRBJ2-2; TRBD1 is a possible D gene (5 bases). CDR3 size: 15 residues. V was cut by 3 bases and J by 4 bases, with 15 bases left in between. Germline V gene sequence: CDR1 DFQATT, CDR2 SNEGSKA (reference sequence). CDR3 in DNA: TGCAGTGCTAGGAGAAGGGGCGTGGGCACCGGGGAGCTGTTTTTT. Its protein is CSARRRGVGTGELFF.

The V call is TRBV20-1, the J call TRBJ2-3, with 10 bases that match TRBD1. The CDR3 is 15 amino acids. V lost 6 bases to trimming and J lost 4 bases; unmatched junction nucleotides: 10. Germline V gene data show CDR1 as DFQATT and CDR2 as SNEGSKA (reference sequence). CDR3 loop: CSADRGQLQSDTQYF. DNA of the CDR3: TGCAGTGCCGACAGGGGGCAGTTACAATCAGATACGCAGTATTTT.

The V gene is TRBV19, the J gene TRBJ1-5, with TRBD1 identical over 8 bases. The CDR3 has 16 amino acids. Per germline, CDR1 LNHDA and CDR2 SQIVND (reference sequence). The J segment lost 0 bases and the V segment lost 1 base, leaving 2 bases of the junction unmatched. CDR3 sequence reads: CASSIAGQDSNQPQHF. The CDR3 bases are TGTGCCAGTAGTATAGCGGGACAGGATAGCAATCAGCCCCAGCATTTT.

Note on this clonotype: One end of the junction fails to match germline, which may point to a read error. This rearrangement joins TRBV5-1 to TRBJ1-1; 7 nucleotides match TRBD1. Germline V gives CDR1 SGHRS, CDR2 YFSETQ. The CDR3 runs to 16 residues. The DNA for the CDR3 is TGCGCCAGCAGTTTGGGGGAGAAGGTATTTGACAGGGTGGTGATCTTT. It encodes CASSLGEKVFDRVVIF. Full variable domain (outside the CDR3, taken from reference TRBV5-1 and TRBJ1-1): KAGVTQTPRYLIKTRGQQVTLSCSPISGHRSVSWYQQTPGQGLQFLFEYFSETQRNKGNFPGRFSGRQFSNSRSEMNVSTLELGDSALYLCASSLGEKVFDRVVIFGQGTRLTVV.

V gene TRBV18 combines with J gene TRBJ1-1; D is ambiguous. From germline, CDR1 is KGHSH and CDR2 LQKENI. The CDR3 is 15 residues long. Trimming removed 5 bases at V and 0 bases at J, with 13 bases between. The CDR3 here is CASSSFGHLNTEAFF. The CDR3 DNA sequence: TGTGCCAGCTCATCATTCGGGCACCTGAACACTGAAGCTTTCTTT.

The chain uses TRBV7-3 and TRBJ2-1; unclear D gene. The ends were cut back, 3 bases at V and 8 bases at J, with 17 bases in the middle. The CDR3 has 15 residues. CDR1 is SGHTA and CDR2 is FQGTGA in the germline V gene. The CDR3: CASSFSGRRFDEQFF. As DNA, the CDR3 is TGTGCCAGCAGCTTTTCCGGACGACGGTTCGATGAGCAGTTCTTC.

The V and J genes are TRBV7-8 and TRBJ1-4, with 7 positions matching TRBD1. V shed 4 bases, J shed 0 bases, and the junction held 2 bases outside the gene matches. Germline loops: CDR1 SGHVS, CDR2 FQNEAQ. The CDR3 contains 15 residues. CDR3 in DNA: TGTGCCAGCAGCTCTGGGACAGCAACTAATGAAAAACTGTTTTTT. As protein: CASSSGTATNEKLFF. The variable domain in full, with the rest retrieved from reference TRBV7-8 and TRBJ1-4, is GAGVSQSPRYKVAKRGQDVALRCDPISGHVSLFWYQQALGQGPEFLTYFQNEAQLDKSGLPSDRFFAERPEGSVSTLKIQRTQQEDSAVYLCASSSGTATNEKLFFGSGTQLSVL.

This clonotype was found a few times. The chain joins TRBV20-1 to TRBJ1-5; 7 nucleotides match TRBD1. This CDR3 has 15 residues. CDR1 and CDR2 (germline): DFQATT, SNEGSKA (reference sequence). V lost 1 base to trimming and J lost 2 bases; unmatched junction nucleotides: 5. The CDR3 is CSARAGGSGNQPQHF. CDR3 bases: TGCAGTGCTAGAGCAGGGGGTTCGGGCAATCAGCCCCAGCATTTT.

The chain links TRBV12-2 to TRBJ2-5; the DNA was not used to check the table's D call, TRBD2. TRBV12-2 is annotated as a pseudogene. There are 18 residues in the CDR3. The CDR3 bases are TGTGCAAGTCGCTTAGTCCTACTAGCGGGGGGGCGATGGGAGACCCAGTACTTC. It translates to CASRLVLLAGGRWETQYF.

This chain links TRBV5-1 with TRBJ2-4; D possibly corresponds to TRBD2 (6 bases). The ends were cut back, 4 bases at V and 1 base at J, with 12 bases in the middle. This CDR3 spans 15 amino acids. Germline-derived CDR1 and CDR2 are SGHRS and YFSETQ. The DNA for the CDR3 is TGCGCCAGCAGCCGGGACTTGTCGGCCAAAAACATTCAGTACTTC. Translated: CASSRDLSAKNIQYF.

The chain carries TRBV10-1 and TRBJ2-3, with 7 nucleotides matching TRBD2. V trimming: 7 bases; J trimming: 3 bases; junction bases outside the gene matches: 10. This CDR3 contains 15 residues. The germline gives CDR1 WNHNN, CDR2 SYGVQD (reference sequence). The CDR3, as DNA: TGCGCCAGCAAAATTCGGGGGGTAATGACAGATACGCAGTATTTT. It codes for CASKIRGVMTDTQYF.

V and J are TRBV19 and TRBJ1-2; D might be TRBD1 (6 bases). V gave up 7 bases and J gave up 4 bases, with 16 bases separating them. The CDR3 runs to 14 residues. The germline CDR1 and CDR2 sequences are LNHDA and SQIVND (reference sequence). The CDR3 reads CASIGGGDAYGYTF. Here the CDR3 DNA reads TGTGCCAGTATTGGGGGGGGCGACGCCTATGGCTACACCTTC.

In regard to this clonotype: Being one base from a much bigger clone, this may be a read error. The chain links TRBV29-1 to TRBJ1-2, with TRBD1 matching over 10 bases. CDR3 size: 16 residues. Germline V CDR1 and CDR2: SQVTM, ANQGSEA. DNA for the CDR3: TGCAGCGTTGAGAAGGGACAGGGGTCGGTAGACTATAGCTACACCTTC. Translated: CSVEKGQGSVDYSYTF.

The chain carries TRBV7-2 and TRBJ1-1; 8 bases line up with TRBD1. V dropped 11 bases and J dropped 1; count of bases not matched to a gene: 12. This CDR3 has 15 residues. Germline loops: CDR1 SGHTA, CDR2 FQGNSA. CDR3 DNA: TGTGCCGAAGGGACGGCAGGGGGCTGGAACACTGAAGCTTTCTTT. Translating it yields CAEGTAGGWNTEAFF.

The V and J genes are TRBV6-1 and TRBJ1-5; possible D gene TRBD1, 6 bases. Trimming took off 6 bases at V and 6 bases at J, with 15 bases between the two ends. Germline V gene sequence: CDR1 MNHNS, CDR2 SASEGT. The CDR3 is 14 residues long. The CDR3 region is CASRGDGGRQPQHF. CDR3 nucleotides: TGTGCCAGCAGGGGCGACGGGGGGCGTCAGCCCCAGCATTTT.

This clonotype was seen a single time. The CDR3 nucleotides read TGTGCCAGCAGTTTGCGGTTCAGAGATACGCAGTATTTT. It translates to CASSLRFRDTQYF. The V and J genes are TRBV27 and TRBJ2-3; unclear D gene. Germline lookup yields CDR1 MNHEY and CDR2 SMNVEV (reference sequence). The length of the CDR3 is 13 residues. Trimming left V 3 bases short and J 5 bases short, with 9 bases between.

As to this clonotype: Germline and junction disagree at one end, which may indicate a read error. The chain combines TRBV10-3 with TRBJ2-7; 11 nucleotides match TRBD2. Germline V gives CDR1 ENHRY, CDR2 SYGVKD. The CDR3 consists of 17 residues. The CDR3 coding sequence is TGTGCCAGCAGTTATTGGCTAGCGGGAGGTTTTCCTACGAAACAGTACTTC. This translates into CASSYWLAGGFPTKQYF.

The chain combines TRBV30 with TRBJ1-5; a possible D gene is TRBD1 (6 bases). The CDR3 length is 12 residues. In germline, CDR1 is GTSNPN, CDR2 SVGIG (reference sequence). Between the trimmed V and J ends, which lost 7 bases and 9 bases, there was a span of 16 bases. The CDR3 nucleotides read TGTGCCTCCGGGACAACCTCTGTGCCCCAGCATTTT. The encoded protein is CASGTTSVPQHF.

V gene TRBV5-1 combines with J gene TRBJ1-5, with a weak D call TRBD1 (5 bases). Trimming took off 4 bases at V and 5 bases at J, with 10 bases between the two ends. Germline loops: CDR1 SGHRS, CDR2 YFSETQ. This CDR3 spans 13 amino acids. CDR3 DNA sequence: TGCGCCAGCAGCCTGGGGCCGGATCAGCCCCAGCATTTT. Protein: CASSLGPDQPQHF.

The rearrangement links TRBV12-3 or TRBV12-4 to TRBJ1-2; 7 bases fit TRBD1. CDR3 size: 15 residues. V dropped 5 bases and J dropped 7; count of bases not matched to a gene: 13. CDR3 amino acids: CASSIKQGNGGGYTF. CDR3 bases: TGTGCCAGCAGTATAAAACAGGGGAATGGTGGTGGCTACACCTTC.

The chain uses TRBV20-1 and TRBJ1-1; D call uncertain. Germline-derived CDR1 and CDR2 are DFQATT and SNEGSKA (reference sequence). CDR3 size: 11 residues. V dropped 2 bases and J dropped 7 bases, with 8 bases sitting between them. Written as DNA, the CDR3 is TGCAGTGCTAGATCCGACCTTGAAGCTTTCTTT. Protein product: CSARSDLEAFF.

The chain employs TRBV6-2 or TRBV6-3 and TRBJ1-5, with 10 bases aligning to TRBD1. This CDR3 contains 17 residues. Germline loops: CDR1 MNHEY, CDR2 SVGEGT. V was pared by 4 bases and J by 0 bases, with 6 bases of the junction left unmatched. CDR3 residues: CASSFDRGPYSNQPQHF. CDR3 bases: TGTGCCAGCAGTTTCGACAGGGGGCCCTATAGCAATCAGCCCCAGCATTTT.

This chain joins TRBV12-3 or TRBV12-4 and TRBJ1-1; D is undetermined. There are 14 residues in the CDR3. Between the trimmed V and J ends, which lost 9 bases and 0 bases, there was a span of 14 bases. The CDR3 sequence is CASLHRRLNTEAFF. The CDR3 DNA follows: TGTGCCAGTCTCCATCGGAGACTGAACACTGAAGCTTTCTTT.

Sample share makes this clonotype large. The chain couples TRBV12-1 to TRBJ2-1; the tabulated D call, TRBD2, remains unverified against the DNA. TRBV12-1 is an annotated pseudogene. The CDR3 is 20 amino acids. Written as DNA, the CDR3 is TGTGCCAGCAGCTTGTATGTAAAAGGGAGATTAACCCAAATCTACAATGAGCAGTTCTTC. It encodes CASSLYVKGRLTQIYNEQFF.

The V and J genes are TRBV12-3 or TRBV12-4 and TRBJ2-2, with 11 bases identical to TRBD1. The CDR3 is 15 amino acids. V gave up 3 bases and J gave up 7 bases; unmatched junction bases: 4. For the CDR3, the DNA is TGTGCCAGCAGTTTCGGACAGGGGGCCATCGGGGAGCTGTTTTTT. It translates to CASSFGQGAIGELFF.